This T cell receptor (beta chain) was recovered during a study of T cells in women clearing cervical HPV infection. Points on this clone: The CDR3 end is not reached by the read, which stops 3 residues before it; the germline J gene fills it in.

The assay was immunoSEQ multiplex PCR, and TCRdb's table has in-frame clones only and misses some. The listing contains 25,000 to 35,000 clones. Germline assignment: CDR1 KGHSH and CDR2 LQKENI. This CDR3 is built from 16 residues. V lost 6 bases to trimming and J lost 7 bases; unmatched junction nucleotides: 15. The material sequenced was blood buffy coat. The V and J genes are TRBV18 and TRBJ1-5, with TRBD1 matching 7 bases. The TCR was taken from a woman between 18 and 69 years old with a cervical HPV16 infection that either progressed to CIN3+ or cleared (not recorded which). The CDR3 sequence is CASSQGTARSGQPQHF. Incomplete CDR3 DNA: TGTGCCAGCTCCCAAGGGACAGCGAGGTCGGGACAGCCC.